Detailed here is one T cell receptor (beta chain). This clonotype was picked up many times. No cognate antigen has been identified for it. Base qualities are missing; no much larger clone stands one base away. The entry originates in a study of T-cell reconstitution after alpha-beta-depleted transplantation in children listed by TCRdb under 2016. In the study overall: Using TCR repertoire profiling, the study quantitatively followed how T-cell immune reconstitution unfolded in children after TCRalphabeta/CD19-depleted allogeneic hematopoietic cell transplantation.

In light of the paper, this sample's treatment or condition label describes: allogeneic hematopoietic cell transplantation with graft depleted of TCRalphabeta T cells and CD19 B cells. The children who served as transplant recipients had been given grafts of TCRalphabeta/CD19-depleted allogeneic hematopoietic cells. V is pared back by 5 bases and J by 3 bases, with 18 bases lying between the germline termini. Counted from cysteine to phenylalanine, this CDR3 has 16 amino acids. Solely the CDR3 DNA is kept, with 48 bases framed from the first base. Via the germline V gene (reference sequence), CDR1 is LNHNV and CDR2 YYDKDF. The study at large found these results: Apparently early alphabetaT-cell count recovery about two months after transplant reportedly relied on only several hundred rapidly expanded clones derived from non-depleted graft cells. In some patients, high TCRbeta diversity at day 60 was attributed to recipient T cells and intrathymic progenitors that had survived conditioning. Hyperexpanded clone frequencies declined over subsequent months; after one year, T-cell counts and TCRbeta diversity were mostly attributed to newly produced T cells.

The receptor library was made with PCR. Data came from an Illumina HiSeq 2500. To normalize quantification of the TCRbeta repertoire, the TCR libraries were built with molecular barcoding that relied on unique molecular identifiers. TCRdb's own reprocessing of the public reads used fastp at Q25 and MiXCR and kept productive beta chains. Merged by CDR3 protein, the rows form single entries marked with the most common genes and DNA. This sample has over 450,000 distinct CDR3 sequences in its table, and about 10% of those were observed once. Just over 2% of the sample lies in the top ten. The source is a child under 10 years old with inherited bone marrow failure, due to receive a stem cell transplant. The sequence is built from TRBV15 and TRBJ2-3; D gene: possibly TRBD1, on 5 matching bases. The starting material was PBMCs, obtained before TCRalphabeta/CD19-depleted stem cell transplant. The sequenced DNA: TGTGCCACCAGCCCTACACGGGCAGGGCTGACAGATACGCAGTATTTT. It translates to CATSPTRAGLTDTQYF.